The 13 T cell receptor beta chains in this list originate from one sample, sequenced in a study of blood T cell repertoires in COVID-19. Produced via immunoSEQ multiplex PCR; TCRdb's table is partial and in-frame only. The sample includes 180,000 or so clones, 70% to 90% seen only once; the top ten take roughly 7.1%. The source material was peripheral blood. All receptors come from a man aged 40-49 years who had recovered from COVID-19.

CDR3 region: CSVEGLAGTYEQYF. The CDR3, as DNA: TGCAGCGTTGAGGGACTAGCGGGGACCTACGAGCAGTACTTC. The chain couples TRBV29-1 to TRBJ2-7; TRBD2 agrees at 13 bases. The V gene's germline CDR1 is SQVTM and CDR2 ANQGSEA. This CDR3 contains 14 residues. V was pared by 3 bases and J by 2 bases, with 1 base of the junction left unmatched.

This chain uses TRBV5-1 with TRBJ2-1; D possibly corresponds to TRBD2 (5 bases). The CDR3 contains 13 residues. Per the germline V gene, CDR1 is SGHRS and CDR2 is YFSETQ. The V end was cut by 1 base, the J end by 9 bases, with 11 bases between. The CDR3 region is CASSLLASSEQFF. The CDR3 DNA follows: TGCGCCAGCAGCTTGCTAGCTAGCTCTGAGCAGTTCTTC.

This clone was seen a few times. The chain employs TRBV7-2 and TRBJ1-1; 7 bases fit TRBD1. The trim removed 3 bases at V and 5 bases at J, leaving 12 bases unmatched. CDR1 is SGHTA and CDR2 is FQGNSA in the germline V gene. The CDR3 loop spans 16 amino acids. In nucleotides, the CDR3 is TGTGCCAGCAGCTTCCGGGCGACACAGGGGAATACTGAAGCTTTCTTT. It yields the protein CASSFRATQGNTEAFF.

This chain uses TRBV4-3 with TRBJ1-4; TRBD1 matches 7 bases. CDR1 is LGHNA, CDR2 YSLEER, per germline. With V trimmed by 4 bases and J by 6 bases, 8 bases remained unmatched. The length of the CDR3 is 15 residues. This CDR3 reads CASSPSDRVYEKLFF. The CDR3 nucleotides read TGCGCCAGCAGCCCGTCAGACAGGGTATATGAAAAACTGTTTTTT.

The chain couples TRBV5-4 to TRBJ2-1, with TRBD1 matching over 8 bases. Unmatched junction bases numbered 11, after V lost 4 bases and J lost 5 bases. From germline, CDR1 is SGHNT and CDR2 YYREEE (reference sequence). This CDR3 is 16 amino acids long. The CDR3 loop is CASSLPGTGVNNEQFF. The CDR3 nucleotides read TGTGCCAGCAGCCTCCCCGGGACAGGAGTAAACAATGAGCAGTTCTTC.

J is TRBJ2-3 and V is TRBV5-4, with 7 positions matching TRBD2. CDR1 is SGHNT and CDR2 is YYREEE in the germline V gene (reference sequence). Trimming took 0 bases from V and 5 from J; bases not matched to a gene: 3. This CDR3 spans 14 amino acids. The CDR3: CASSLEGGRDTQYF. The CDR3 DNA reads TGTGCCAGCAGCTTGGAAGGCGGGAGAGATACGCAGTATTTT.

This clone was counted once. Distinct nucleotide sequences in the sample also encode this CDR3. The J gene is TRBJ2-5, the V gene TRBV6-5; a possible D gene is TRBD2 (5 bases). Germline loops: CDR1 MNHEY, CDR2 SVGAGI. The CDR3 consists of 14 residues. With 0 bases removed from V and 2 bases from J, the gap between germline ends came to 7 bases. CDR3 nucleotides: TGTGCCAGCAGTTACTCTTCGGGACAAGAGACCCAGTACTTC. Amino acids: CASSYSSGQETQYF.

The genes are TRBV19 and TRBJ2-1; 9 bases match TRBD2. The CDR3 extends over 15 amino acids. Germline values: CDR1 LNHDA, CDR2 SQIVND (reference sequence). Germline trimming cut 5 bases from V and 10 bases from J; bases unmatched to any gene: 12. The CDR3 loop is CASSPSAGGPWEQFF. For the CDR3, the DNA is TGTGCCAGTAGTCCCTCCGCGGGAGGGCCTTGGGAGCAGTTCTTC.

This rearrangement joins TRBV5-6 to TRBJ2-1; 16 bases line up with TRBD2. This CDR3 spans 16 amino acids. Trimming removed 5 bases from V and 13 bases from J; junction bases left unmatched: 12. CDR1 SGHDT and CDR2 YYEEEE come from the germline V gene. CDR3 sequence (DNA): TGTGCCAGCAGATCGACCGGGACTAGCGGGGGGGCAGGTCAGTTCTTC. This translates into CASRSTGTSGGAGQFF.

This sequence joins TRBV4-3 and TRBJ2-2; 7 nucleotides match TRBD2. The ends lost 2 bases at V and 2 bases at J; junction bases unmatched: 5. The germline V gene encodes CDR1 LGHNA and CDR2 YSLEER. The CDR3 extends over 16 amino acids. CDR3 in DNA: TGCGCCAGCAGCCAACGGCTAGCGGCCAACACCGGGGAGCTGTTTTTT. Translation gives CASSQRLAANTGELFF.

This clone appeared a few times. The V call is TRBV7-9, the J call TRBJ1-2; D perhaps matches TRBD1 (5 bases). Deletions cut 7 bases from V and 4 bases from J, with 22 bases between. The CDR3 is made up of 16 amino acids. CDR1 and CDR2 from the germline V gene are SEHNR and FQNEAQ (reference sequence). CDR3 region: CASNEVLRWGLYGYTF. The CDR3 nucleotides are TGTGCCAGCAATGAGGTCCTACGTTGGGGCCTCTATGGCTACACCTTC.

The V and J genes are TRBV5-4 and TRBJ2-2; TRBD2 aligns across 11 bases. From germline, CDR1 is SGHNT and CDR2 YYREEE (reference sequence). V lost 1 base and J lost 6; bases outside the gene matches: 5. The CDR3 length is 16 residues. Here the CDR3 reads CASSLPRLAGSGELFF. As DNA, the CDR3 is TGTGCCAGCAGCTTGCCAAGACTAGCGGGATCCGGGGAGCTGTTTTTT. Based on the CDR3 plus reference TRBV5-4 and TRBJ2-2, the full variable domain is ETGVTQSPTHLIKTRGQQVTLRCSSQSGHNTVSWYQQALGQGPQFIFQYYREEENGRGNFPPRFSGLQFPNYSSELNVNALELDDSALYLCASSLPRLAGSGELFFGEGSRLTVL.

This clone was detected only a few times. This sequence joins TRBV7-9 and TRBJ1-5, with 8 bases identical to TRBD1. CDR1 and CDR2 (germline): SEHNR, FQNEAQ (reference sequence). There are 14 residues in the CDR3. V gave up 5 bases and J gave up 6 bases; unmatched junction bases: 6. This chain's CDR3 is CASSRTGSGQPQHF. In nucleotides, the CDR3 is TGTGCCAGCAGCCGGACAGGGTCGGGTCAGCCCCAGCATTTT.